Listed below are T cell receptor beta chains from one sample, sequenced in a study of T cell repertoires in cytomegalovirus infection. TCRdb called the reads again in MiXCR, with one record for every CDR3 protein. The sample includes hundreds of thousands of distinct CDR3 sequences, less than 40% of them seen just once. These receptors are not linked to any known antigen. The sequenced sample was cultured CD8+ T cells from PBMCs, obtained from culture after CMV antigen stimulation. These TCRs come from a human donor in good health (CMV status not recorded). Some clones in this sample may be carry-over from other donors' samples. The CDR3 runs from the conserved cysteine through the conserved F or W. D genes are given only for firm matches. The size field is filled for only some rows; it gives once, few, many or a size class.

CDR3,DNA,V,J,D,size
CASSFTKIDGYNEQFF,TGTGCCAGCAGCTTTACTAAAATCGATGGCTACAATGAGCAGTTCTTC,TRBV7-9,TRBJ2-1,.,few
CASSFEDRYYEQYF,TGTGCCAGCAGCTTTGAAGACAGGTACTACGAGCAGTACTTC,TRBV5-5,TRBJ2-7,.,few
CASSLGGSYEQFF,TGTGCCAGCAGCTTGGGGGGGAGCTATGAGCAGTTCTTC,TRBV7-6,TRBJ2-1,TRBD2,many
CAISDYNYSGDRGPSVNTEAFF,TGTGCCATCAGTGATTACAACTATTCAGGGGACAGGGGACCCTCAGTGAACACTGAAGCTTTCTTT,TRBV10-3,TRBJ1-1,TRBD1,.
CASSALTGIYSNQPQHF,TGTGCCAGCAGTGCGTTGACAGGGATTTATAGCAATCAGCCCCAGCATTTT,TRBV2,TRBJ1-5,TRBD1,.
CASRDRVANGYTF,TGTGCCAGCAGGGACAGGGTTGCGAATGGCTACACCTTC,TRBV2,TRBJ1-2,TRBD1,.
CASSLSKSSGVQETQYF,TGTGCCAGCAGCTTAAGCAAATCTAGCGGGGTCCAAGAGACCCAGTACTTC,TRBV7-8,TRBJ2-5,TRBD2,many
CASSLYRESVFETQYF,TGTGCCAGCAGCCTATACAGGGAGTCCGTTTTTGAGACCCAGTACTTC,TRBV7-8,TRBJ2-5,.,few
CSVAAGGPDTQYF,TGCAGCGTTGCGGCGGGGGGGCCGGATACGCAGTATTTT,TRBV29-1,TRBJ2-3,TRBD2,many
CASSQRGANYNEQFF,TGTGCCAGCAGTCAGCGGGGGGCAAACTACAATGAGCAGTTCTTC,TRBV6-6,TRBJ2-1,TRBD2,.
CASRAGLSSYNEQFF,TGTGCCAGCAGGGCAGGTCTTTCCTCCTACAATGAGCAGTTCTTC,TRBV6-1,TRBJ2-1,.,.
CASSFGHRLAGEKETQYF,TGTGCCAGCAGCTTTGGCCATCGGCTAGCGGGGGAGAAAGAGACCCAGTACTTC,TRBV7-9,TRBJ2-5,TRBD2,.
CASSPKIPPNTGELFF,TGTGCCAGCAGCCCCAAGATCCCACCGAACACCGGGGAGCTGTTTTTT,TRBV3-1,TRBJ2-2,.,.
CASSFVGEAYEQYF,TGTGCCAGCAGTTTCGTGGGGGAGGCCTACGAGCAGTACTTC,TRBV12-3/TRBV12-4,TRBJ2-7,.,.
CASSYYGRWETQYF,TGTGCCAGCAGTTACTACGGGCGTTGGGAGACCCAGTACTTC,TRBV6-8,TRBJ2-5,.,.
CATSRARGSYNEQFF,TGTGCCACCAGCAGAGCGCGGGGCTCCTACAATGAGCAGTTCTTC,TRBV15,TRBJ2-1,.,few
CASSLPVLYGYTF,TGTGCCAGCAGTTTGCCGGTTCTCTATGGCTACACCTTC,TRBV28,TRBJ1-2,.,few
CASSLGLINQPQHF,TGTGCCAGCAGCTTAGGACTGATCAATCAGCCCCAGCATTTT,TRBV7-2,TRBJ1-5,.,many
CASSYPVRGPEYQETQYF,TGTGCCAGCAGTTACCCAGTACGGGGACCCGAGTACCAAGAGACCCAGTACTTC,TRBV6-2/TRBV6-3,TRBJ2-5,.,few
CSAPPTESFFTDTQYF,TGCAGTGCTCCTCCGACAGAGAGCTTTTTTACAGATACGCAGTATTTT,TRBV20-1,TRBJ2-3,.,few